The clone carrying this TCR beta chain was detected ten times or more. Its specificity is not known. Total RNA, at least 5 micrograms per sample, was extracted from PBMCs. It was with a sample-barcoded 5' primer and a J-beta primer mix that a second PCR of roughly 7 to 11 cycles was run. In TCRdb, the 5' RACE reads were re-called with MiXCR into one record per CDR3 protein. This sample has 1.5 million to 2 million distinct CDR3 sequences, with roughly 28% found just once. This sample was included in a study of blood T cells in healthy people across ages. Study-level points and caveats: Naive T cell percentage and TCR beta diversity correlated strongly.

CDR3 length equals 11 residues. V lost 6 bases to trimming and J lost 8 bases, with 10 bases between them. Germline values: CDR1 DFQATT, CDR2 SNEGSKA (reference sequence). The sample consisted of blood. The source of this sequence is a woman under 40 in good health. This chain links TRBV20-1 with TRBJ1-4, with a weak D call TRBD1 (6 bases). The CDR3 reads CSASQGEKLFF. CDR3 in DNA: TGCAGTGCCAGCCAGGGGGAAAAACTGTTTTTT.